Sequencing of this T cell receptor (beta chain) was carried out in a study of OX40 agonist ivuxolimab in advanced cancers. The V gene lost 0 bases and the J gene lost 0 bases, with 13 bases spanning the gap. CDR1 is SGHAT, CDR2 FQNNGV, per germline. This CDR3 has 17 amino acids. Profiled with immunoSEQ multiplex PCR; TCRdb holds only in-frame clones, not every one. Of tens of thousands of clones listed, less than 90% are singletons. This sample comprised CD4+ or CD8+ T cells sorted from blood, obtained in a trial of the OX40 agonist ivuxolimab. The origin of this receptor is an adult with an advanced solid tumor such as melanoma, head and neck, liver or kidney cancer. This rearrangement joins TRBV11-2 to TRBJ2-3; D remains ambiguous. The CDR3 nucleotides read TGTGCCAGCAGCTTAGATCGGTTCGGCCTGAGCACAGATACGCAGTATTTT. Its translation: CASSLDRFGLSTDTQYF.